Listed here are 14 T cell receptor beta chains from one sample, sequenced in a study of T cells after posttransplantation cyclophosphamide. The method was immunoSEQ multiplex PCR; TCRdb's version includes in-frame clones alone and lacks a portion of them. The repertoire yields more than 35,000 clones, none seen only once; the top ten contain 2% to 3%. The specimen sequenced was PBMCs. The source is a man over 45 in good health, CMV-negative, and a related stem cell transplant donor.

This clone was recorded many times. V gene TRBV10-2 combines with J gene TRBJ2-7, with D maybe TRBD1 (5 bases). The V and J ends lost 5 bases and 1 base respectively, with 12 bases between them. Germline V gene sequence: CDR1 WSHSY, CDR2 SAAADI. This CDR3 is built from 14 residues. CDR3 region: CASSPTRASYEQYF. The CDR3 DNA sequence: TGCGCCAGCAGTCCCACCAGGGCGTCCTACGAGCAGTACTTC.

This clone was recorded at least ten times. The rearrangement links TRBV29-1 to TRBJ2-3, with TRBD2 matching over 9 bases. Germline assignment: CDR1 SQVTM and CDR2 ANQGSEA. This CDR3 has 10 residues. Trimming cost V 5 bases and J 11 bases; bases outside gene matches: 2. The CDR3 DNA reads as TGCAGCGTTTTTAGCGGGGGGCAGTATTTT. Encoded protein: CSVFSGGQYF.

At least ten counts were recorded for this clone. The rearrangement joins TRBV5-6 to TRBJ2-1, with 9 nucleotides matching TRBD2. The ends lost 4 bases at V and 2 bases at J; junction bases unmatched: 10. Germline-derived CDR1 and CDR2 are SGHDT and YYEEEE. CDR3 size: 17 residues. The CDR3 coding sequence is TGTGCCAGCAGCAGACTAAGTAGACTAGCGGCCTACAATGAGCAGTTCTTC. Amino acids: CASSRLSRLAAYNEQFF.

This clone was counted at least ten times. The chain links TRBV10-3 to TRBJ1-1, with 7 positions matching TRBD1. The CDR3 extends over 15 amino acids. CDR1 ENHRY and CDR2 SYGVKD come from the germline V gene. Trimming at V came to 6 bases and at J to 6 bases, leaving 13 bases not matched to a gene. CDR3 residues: CAIRPDPTGVAEAFF. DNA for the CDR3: TGTGCCATCAGACCAGACCCCACAGGGGTGGCTGAAGCTTTCTTT.

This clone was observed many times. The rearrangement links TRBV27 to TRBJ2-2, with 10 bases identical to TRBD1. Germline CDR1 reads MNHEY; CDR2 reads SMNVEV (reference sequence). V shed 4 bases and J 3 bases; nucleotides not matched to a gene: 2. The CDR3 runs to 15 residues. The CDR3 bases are TGTGCCAGCAGTTCGGGGACAGGGGACACCGGGGAGCTGTTTTTT. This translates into CASSSGTGDTGELFF.

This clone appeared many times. CDR3 bases: TGTGCCAGCAGCCCCACAGGGCCCGCAGAACCCCTCCACTTT. This gives the protein CASSPTGPAEPLHF. This chain connects TRBV2 to TRBJ1-6, with D perhaps TRBD1 (6 bases). Germline CDR1 and CDR2: SNHLY and FYNNEI. The length of the CDR3 is 14 residues. V was clipped by 6 bases and J by 12 bases, with 18 bases between them.

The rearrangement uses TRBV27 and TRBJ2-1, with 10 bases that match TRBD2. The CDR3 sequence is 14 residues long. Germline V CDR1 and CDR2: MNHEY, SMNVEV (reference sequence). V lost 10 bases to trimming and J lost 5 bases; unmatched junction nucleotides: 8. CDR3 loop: CATSGTSDDNEQFF. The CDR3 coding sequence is TGTGCCACCTCCGGGACTAGCGACGACAATGAGCAGTTCTTC.

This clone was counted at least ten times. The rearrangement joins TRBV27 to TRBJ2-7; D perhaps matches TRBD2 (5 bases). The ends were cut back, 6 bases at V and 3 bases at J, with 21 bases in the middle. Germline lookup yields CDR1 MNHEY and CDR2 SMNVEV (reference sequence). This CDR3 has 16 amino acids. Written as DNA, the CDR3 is TGTGCCAGCAGCCGTTCGTCGGGTAGCGACGGCTACGAGCAGTACTTC. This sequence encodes CASSRSSGSDGYEQYF.

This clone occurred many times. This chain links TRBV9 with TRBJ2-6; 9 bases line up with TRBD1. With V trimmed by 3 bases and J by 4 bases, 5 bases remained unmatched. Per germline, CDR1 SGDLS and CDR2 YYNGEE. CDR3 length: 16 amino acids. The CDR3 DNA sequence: TGTGCCAGCAGCGCTACAGGGGGCTCGGGGGCCAACGTCCTGACTTTC. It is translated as CASSATGGSGANVLTF.

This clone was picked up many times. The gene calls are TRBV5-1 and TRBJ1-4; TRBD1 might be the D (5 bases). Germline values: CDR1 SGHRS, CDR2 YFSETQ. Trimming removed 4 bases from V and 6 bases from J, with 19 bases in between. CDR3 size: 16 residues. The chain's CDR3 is CASSLTGTPGDEKLFF. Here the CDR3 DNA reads TGCGCCAGCAGCCTAACCGGGACTCCGGGGGATGAAAAACTGTTTTTT.

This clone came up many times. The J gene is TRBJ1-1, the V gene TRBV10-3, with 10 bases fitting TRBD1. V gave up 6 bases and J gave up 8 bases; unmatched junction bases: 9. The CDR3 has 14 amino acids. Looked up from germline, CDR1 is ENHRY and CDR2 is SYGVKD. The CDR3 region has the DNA TGTGCCATCAGCCCCCGACAGGGGGCCGGGGAAGCTTTCTTT. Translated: CAISPRQGAGEAFF.

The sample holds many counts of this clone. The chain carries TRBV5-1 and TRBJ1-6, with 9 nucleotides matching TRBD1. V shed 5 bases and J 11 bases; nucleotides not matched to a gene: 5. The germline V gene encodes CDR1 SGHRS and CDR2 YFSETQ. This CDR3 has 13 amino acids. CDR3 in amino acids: CASSWTGDPPLHF. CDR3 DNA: TGCGCCAGCAGTTGGACAGGGGATCCACCCCTCCACTTT.

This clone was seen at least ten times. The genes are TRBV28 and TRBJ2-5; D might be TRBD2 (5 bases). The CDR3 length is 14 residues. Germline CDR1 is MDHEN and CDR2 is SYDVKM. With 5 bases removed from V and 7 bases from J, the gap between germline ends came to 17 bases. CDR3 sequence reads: CASSEEVQVGTQYF. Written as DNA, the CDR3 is TGTGCCAGCAGTGAGGAGGTTCAGGTTGGGACCCAGTACTTC.

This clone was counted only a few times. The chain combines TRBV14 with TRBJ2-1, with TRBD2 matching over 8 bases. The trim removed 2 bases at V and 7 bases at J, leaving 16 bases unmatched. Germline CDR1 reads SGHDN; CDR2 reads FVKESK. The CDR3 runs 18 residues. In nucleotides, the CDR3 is TGTGCCAGCAGCCAATTCTCTACTAGCGGTAGGGGAAGGAATGAGCAGTTCTTC. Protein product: CASSQFSTSGRGRNEQFF.